A single sample is the source of the 27 T cell receptor beta chains below, sequenced in a study of T cells in localized non-small cell lung cancer. Sequenced by immunoSEQ multiplex PCR; TCRdb stores in-frame clones only, minus some. The table records about 27,000 clones, about 88% of them present only once. The sample consisted of peripheral blood, taken before any cancer treatment. The source is a female donor older than 55 with stage II squamous cell lung carcinoma.

The J gene is TRBJ2-7, the V gene TRBV6-1, with D unresolved. Looked up from germline, CDR1 is MNHNS and CDR2 is SASEGT. V was pared by 4 bases and J by 4 bases, with 8 bases between. This CDR3 has 12 amino acids. CDR3: CASSGKNYEQYF. The DNA of the CDR3 is TGTGCCAGCAGTGGTAAGAATTACGAGCAGTACTTC.

CDR3 loop: CASSLGTGETEAFF. CDR3 DNA: TGCGCCAGCAGCTTGGGGACAGGGGAGACTGAAGCTTTCTTT. The J gene is TRBJ1-1, the V gene TRBV5-1; 9 positions agree with TRBD1. This CDR3 has 14 residues. Germline V gene sequence: CDR1 SGHRS, CDR2 YFSETQ. The V segment lost 0 bases and the J segment 5 bases; nucleotides outside the gene matches: 2.

The V call is TRBV9, the J call TRBJ1-2; 8 positions match TRBD1. Trimming at V came to 2 bases and at J to 6 bases, leaving 6 bases not matched to a gene. Germline CDR1 is SGDLS and CDR2 is YYNGEE. The CDR3 spans 14 residues. CDR3 region: CASSVGQGLDGYTF. CDR3 in DNA: TGTGCCAGCAGCGTCGGACAGGGTTTAGATGGCTACACCTTC. The full variable domain, completed using reference TRBV9 and TRBJ1-2, is DSGVTQTPKHLITATGQRVTLRCSPRSGDLSVYWYQQSLDQGLQFLIQYYNGEERAKGNILERFSAQQFPDLHSELNLSSLELGDSALYFCASSVGQGLDGYTFGSGTRLTVV.

This clone appeared once. The rearrangement joins TRBV11-1 to TRBJ2-1, with D possibly matching TRBD1 (6 bases). V was clipped by 5 bases and J by 7 bases, with 9 bases between them. The CDR3 covers 12 residues. In germline, CDR1 is SGHAT, CDR2 FQDESV (reference sequence). The DNA of the CDR3 is TGTGCCAGCAGCGAGCAGGGGAATGAGCAGTTCTTC. It translates to CASSEQGNEQFF.

The chain joins TRBV6-1 to TRBJ2-1; D gene ambiguous. This CDR3 has 12 amino acids. V shed 7 bases and J shed 4 bases, with 8 bases lying between them. Germline V CDR1 and CDR2: MNHNS, SASEGT. The CDR3 reads CASTLRYNEQFF. CDR3 nucleotides: TGTGCCAGCACTCTCCGTTACAATGAGCAGTTCTTC.

V is TRBV28 and J is TRBJ2-7; no definite D call. This CDR3 has 15 residues. V was trimmed by 5 bases and J by 2 bases, leaving 16 bases between them. Germline values: CDR1 MDHEN, CDR2 SYDVKM. The DNA for the CDR3 is TGTGCCAGCAGTCTAACTGCCCCGGTGGCCTACGAGCAGTACTTC. Protein product: CASSLTAPVAYEQYF.

V is TRBV6-6 and J is TRBJ1-1; maybe TRBD1 (6 bases). This CDR3 region has 13 residues. V dropped 2 bases and J dropped 6 bases, with 10 bases sitting between them. Germline V gives CDR1 MNHNY, CDR2 SVGAGI (reference sequence). The CDR3 coding sequence is TGTGCCAGCAGTTACGCCTACAGGGCTGAAGCTTTCTTT. This gives the protein CASSYAYRAEAFF.

The genes are TRBV30 and TRBJ2-7; D perhaps matches TRBD1 (6 bases). The CDR3 loop spans 15 amino acids. V dropped 3 bases and J dropped 0 bases, with 15 bases sitting between them. Germline V gene sequence: CDR1 GTSNPN, CDR2 SVGIG (reference sequence). This CDR3 reads CAWRNSGTNSYEQYF. In nucleotides, the CDR3 is TGTGCCTGGAGAAACTCCGGGACAAACTCCTACGAGCAGTACTTC.

The chain recombines TRBV10-3 with TRBJ2-1; D remains unclear. CDR3 length: 11 residues. Trimming pared 3 bases from V and 9 bases from J, leaving 6 bases between. Germline V gene sequence: CDR1 ENHRY, CDR2 SYGVKD. CDR3 in DNA: TGTGCCATCAGTGACGCCGGTGAGCAGTTCTTC. Translating it yields CAISDAGEQFF.

This clone was recorded only once. The chain couples TRBV15 to TRBJ2-3; 12 bases are shared with TRBD2. CDR1 and CDR2 from the germline V gene are LNHNV and YYDKDF (reference sequence). Losses at the gene ends were 1 base for V and 5 bases for J; bases not matched to a gene: 1. The CDR3 is 15 amino acids. CDR3: CATSRVLAGGDTQYF. The CDR3 DNA sequence: TGTGCCACCAGCAGAGTACTAGCGGGGGGAGATACGCAGTATTTT.

The rearrangement joins TRBV11-2 to TRBJ1-1, with 7 bases aligning to TRBD1. This CDR3 region has 13 residues. Germline V gene data show CDR1 as SGHAT and CDR2 as FQNNGV. V shed 4 bases, J shed 5 bases, and the junction held 4 bases outside the gene matches. The CDR3 reads CASSSQGRTEAFF. CDR3 coding DNA: TGTGCCAGCAGCTCACAGGGGCGGACTGAAGCTTTCTTT.

This clone was detected only once. The chain joins TRBV30 to TRBJ1-5; D gene unclear. Germline V gene sequence: CDR1 GTSNPN, CDR2 SVGIG (reference sequence). V was trimmed by 0 bases and J by 6 bases, leaving 12 bases between them. The CDR3 is made up of 14 amino acids. The CDR3 loop is CAWSVRGPTQPQHF. The CDR3 coding sequence is TGTGCCTGGAGTGTACGCGGACCAACTCAGCCCCAGCATTTT. Looking up the rest from reference TRBV30 and TRBJ1-5 gives the full variable domain: SQTIHQWPATLVQPVGSPLSLECTVEGTSNPNLYWYRQAAGRGLQLLFYSVGIGQISSEVPQNLSASRPQDRQFILSSKKLLLSDSGFYLCAWSVRGPTQPQHFGDGTRLSIL.

This clone was counted a single time. The chain is built from TRBV7-2 and TRBJ2-5, with TRBD2 identical over 8 bases. The germline V gene has CDR1 SGHTA and CDR2 FQGNSA. V was pared by 4 bases and J by 5 bases, with 6 bases of the junction left unmatched. The CDR3 extends over 14 amino acids. CDR3 bases: TGTGCCAGCAGCTCACTAGCGGTCGGGGAGACCCAGTACTTC. The encoded protein is CASSSLAVGETQYF.

The rearrangement joins TRBV28 to TRBJ1-4, with 8 bases fitting TRBD1. V dropped 5 bases and J dropped 6; count of bases not matched to a gene: 17. This CDR3 is built from 18 residues. The germline CDR1 and CDR2 sequences are MDHEN and SYDVKM. The CDR3 sequence is CASSTNFDRGDVDEKLFF. The CDR3 DNA sequence: TGTGCCAGCAGTACCAATTTCGACAGGGGTGACGTTGATGAAAAACTGTTTTTT.

The chain joins TRBV27 to TRBJ2-1, with a weak D call TRBD1 (6 bases). Between the trimmed V and J ends, which lost 8 bases and 3 bases, there was a span of 8 bases. Germline V lookup: CDR1 MNHEY, CDR2 SMNVEV (reference sequence). The CDR3 spans 12 residues. CDR3 amino acids: CASSDSYNEQFF. The DNA for the CDR3 is TGTGCCAGCTCGGACAGCTACAATGAGCAGTTCTTC.

The genes are TRBV7-9 and TRBJ1-2; the D gene is possibly TRBD1 (6 bases). The V end lost 2 bases, the J end lost 4 bases, and 14 bases lay between the germline ends. The CDR3 spans 15 residues. The germline gives CDR1 SEHNR, CDR2 FQNEAQ (reference sequence). The CDR3 loop is CASSLQGQDSYGYTF. Written as DNA, the CDR3 is TGTGCCAGCAGCTTACAGGGGCAAGACAGCTATGGCTACACCTTC. Full variable domain (missing parts from reference TRBV7-9 and TRBJ1-2): DTGVSQNPRHKITKRGQNVTFRCDPISEHNRLYWYRQTLGQGPEFLTYFQNEAQLEKSRLLSDRFSAERPKGSFSTLEIQRTEQGDSAMYLCASSLQGQDSYGYTFGSGTRLTVV.

The genes are TRBV7-8 and TRBJ1-5; TRBD1 agrees at 8 bases. The CDR3 runs to 16 residues. In germline, CDR1 is SGHVS, CDR2 FQNEAQ. V shed 5 bases, J shed 0 bases, and the junction held 6 bases outside the gene matches. DNA of the CDR3: TGTGCCAGCAGCCCAAGGACAGGGTATAGCAATCAGCCCCAGCATTTT. This sequence encodes CASSPRTGYSNQPQHF.

This sequence joins TRBV5-1 and TRBJ1-1; maybe TRBD1 (5 bases). The germline V gene has CDR1 SGHRS and CDR2 YFSETQ. This CDR3 is 13 amino acids long. Trimming removed 5 bases at V and 0 bases at J, with 8 bases between. For the CDR3, the DNA is TGCGCCAGCAGGTGGGACGTGAACACTGAAGCTTTCTTT. Amino acid sequence: CASRWDVNTEAFF.

This chain uses TRBV4-1 with TRBJ2-1; tentatively, D is TRBD1 (6 bases). CDR1 is MGHRA, CDR2 YSYEKL, per germline. Trimming shortened V by 4 bases and J by 4 bases, and 14 bases separated the two germline ends. This CDR3 has 15 residues. CDR3 bases: TGCGCCAGCAGCCCTCCGACAGGATATTACAATGAGCAGTTCTTC. This sequence encodes CASSPPTGYYNEQFF.

The gene calls are TRBV11-2 and TRBJ2-1; D unresolved. Germline assignment: CDR1 SGHAT and CDR2 FQNNGV. Trimming cost V 2 bases and J 1 base, with 6 bases left between them. The CDR3 totals 14 residues. The CDR3 is CASSLSGSYNEQFF. Written as DNA, the CDR3 is TGTGCCAGCAGCTTATCTGGGTCCTACAATGAGCAGTTCTTC. The full variable domain, rest sourced from reference TRBV11-2 and TRBJ2-1, is EAGVAQSPRYKIIEKRQSVAFWCNPISGHATLYWYQQILGQGPKLLIQFQNNGVVDDSQLPKDRFSAERLKGVDSTLKIQPAKLEDSAVYLCASSLSGSYNEQFFGPGTRLTVL.

The chain has TRBV11-2 and TRBJ2-1; D call uncertain. The CDR3 loop spans 15 amino acids. Germline lookup yields CDR1 SGHAT and CDR2 FQNNGV. V was shortened by 3 bases and J by 10 bases, with 19 bases between the two germline ends. The CDR3 is CASSLIRSEKGEQFF. The CDR3, as DNA: TGTGCCAGCAGCTTGATTAGATCGGAAAAGGGCGAGCAGTTCTTC.

The chain is built from TRBV7-9 and TRBJ2-3, with unresolved D. Germline V gene lookup returns CDR1 SEHNR and CDR2 FQNEAQ (reference sequence). Trimming stripped 4 bases from V and 3 bases from J, with 14 bases between. There are 15 residues in the CDR3. The CDR3 loop reads CASSSADASTDTQYF. CDR3 coding DNA: TGTGCCAGCAGCTCAGCTGACGCCTCAACAGATACGCAGTATTTT.

The chain recombines TRBV27 with TRBJ2-4; perhaps D is TRBD1 or TRBD2 (6 bases each). The CDR3 totals 13 residues. Deletions cut 6 bases from V and 8 bases from J, with 14 bases between. Per the germline V gene, CDR1 is MNHEY and CDR2 is SMNVEV (reference sequence). DNA of the CDR3: TGTGCCAGCAGCCCAAGGAGGGGGGACATTCAGTACTTC. Translated: CASSPRRGDIQYF.

The chain employs TRBV5-1 and TRBJ1-1; 11 nucleotides align to TRBD1. Germline CDR1 is SGHRS and CDR2 is YFSETQ. The CDR3 length is 16 residues. V shed 3 bases and J 0 bases; nucleotides not matched to a gene: 4. The CDR3 DNA follows: TGCGCCAGCAGCTCGGGACAGGGGGGACTGAACACTGAAGCTTTCTTT. Protein sequence: CASSSGQGGLNTEAFF.

The chain has TRBV5-4 and TRBJ2-1; possible D gene TRBD1, 5 bases. The germline V gene encodes CDR1 SGHNT and CDR2 YYREEE (reference sequence). V lost 6 bases and J lost 12, with 13 bases in between. The CDR3 is 11 amino acids. The CDR3, as DNA: TGTGCCAGCATCCCCCGGACATGGCAGTTCTTC. Translation gives CASIPRTWQFF.

This clone was counted only a few times. In DNA, the CDR3 is TGTGCCAGCAGCCCATTCGGTTACGAGCAGTACTTC. It translates to CASSPFGYEQYF. The rearrangement links TRBV5-5 to TRBJ2-7, with no clear D. There are 12 residues in the CDR3. The germline V gene has CDR1 SGHKS and CDR2 YYEKEE (reference sequence). Between the trimmed V and J ends, which lost 4 bases and 4 bases, there was a span of 9 bases. Together with reference TRBV5-5 and TRBJ2-7, the CDR3 gives the full variable domain: DAGVTQSPTHLIKTRGQQVTLRCSPISGHKSVSWYQQVLGQGPQFIFQYYEKEERGRGNFPDRFSARQFPNYSSELNVNALLLGDSALYLCASSPFGYEQYFGPGTRLTVT.

V and J are TRBV7-5 and TRBJ2-7; the table's D call, TRBD2, has no DNA check behind it. TRBV7-5 is given as a pseudogene. CDR3 length: 13 residues. CDR3 sequence reads: CARSRGPSYEQYF. CDR3 coding DNA: TGTGCCAGAAGCCGCGGGCCGAGCTACGAGCAGTACTTC.